Sequencing of this T cell receptor beta chain was carried out in a study of PD-1 blockade in classical Hodgkin lymphoma. Brentuximab vedotin exposure varied among the patients, all of whom had relapsed after autologous stem cell transplantation. Some clones are missing from TCRdb's copy, which holds only in-frame ones; the method was immunoSEQ multiplex PCR. Seen here are 12,000 or so clones, about 94% observed once, and the top ten hold about 20%. Germline lookup yields CDR1 MGHRA and CDR2 YSYEKL. V lost 3 bases to trimming and J lost 2 bases; unmatched junction nucleotides: 7. CDR3 length: 16 amino acids.

The receptor comes from a human donor with classical Hodgkin lymphoma. Specimen: peripheral blood mononuclear cells (PBMCs), collected at baseline. V gene TRBV4-1 combines with J gene TRBJ1-1, with 9 bases that match TRBD1. The CDR3 sequence is CASSHPGTGTNTEAFF. The DNA for the CDR3 is TGCGCCAGCAGCCATCCAGGGACAGGGACCAACACTGAAGCTTTCTTT.